This T cell receptor (beta chain) came from a study of blood T cell repertoires in COVID-19. Across the study: Both acute and convalescent COVID-19 samples were obtained from the United States, Italy and Spain. Sources were T cells, B-cell-depleted T cells, or PBMCs; the material itself was cDNA or gDNA.

Per the authors' pipeline: Researchers report that nucleated cell counts were estimated from reference gene primer amplification. Measured with immunoSEQ multiplex PCR; TCRdb has only the in-frame clones, and not every one. V and J calls and clone size are as listed in that table; D and trimming were resolved from the DNA. The sample shows about 200,000 clones, around four fifths of them seen only once. Germline-derived CDR1 and CDR2 are GTSNPN and SVGIG (reference sequence). There are 17 residues in the CDR3. Trimming took off 1 base at V and 4 bases at J, with 20 bases between the two ends. The sequence was collected from a woman aged 70 to 79 with active or convalescent COVID-19. V and J are TRBV30 and TRBJ1-5; weak D call: TRBD1 (5 bases). Sample: peripheral blood. Written as DNA, the CDR3 is TGTGCCTGGAGTGCGGAGGGACTTGCAAGGCCTAATCAGCCCCAGCATTTT. It codes for CAWSAEGLARPNQPQHF. Full variable domain (remainder filled in from reference TRBV30 and TRBJ1-5): SQTIHQWPATLVQPVGSPLSLECTVEGTSNPNLYWYRQAAGRGLQLLFYSVGIGQISSEVPQNLSASRPQDRQFILSSKKLLLSDSGFYLCAWSAEGLARPNQPQHFGDGTRLSIL.